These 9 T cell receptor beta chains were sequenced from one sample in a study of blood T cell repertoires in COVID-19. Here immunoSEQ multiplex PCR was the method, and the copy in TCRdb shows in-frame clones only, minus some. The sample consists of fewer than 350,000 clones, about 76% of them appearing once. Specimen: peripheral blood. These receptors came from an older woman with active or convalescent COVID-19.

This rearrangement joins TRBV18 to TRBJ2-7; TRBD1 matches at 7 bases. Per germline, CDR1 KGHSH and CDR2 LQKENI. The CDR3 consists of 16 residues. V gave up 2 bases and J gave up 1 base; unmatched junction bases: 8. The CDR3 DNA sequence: TGTGCCAGCTCACCATCGACTACAGGGGCTTCCTACGAGCAGTACTTC. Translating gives CASSPSTTGASYEQYF.

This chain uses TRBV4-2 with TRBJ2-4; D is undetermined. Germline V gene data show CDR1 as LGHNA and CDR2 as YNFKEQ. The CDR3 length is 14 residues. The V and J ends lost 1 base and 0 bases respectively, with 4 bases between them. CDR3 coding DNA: TGTGCCAGCAGCCAAGGGCTAGCCAAAAACATTCAGTACTTC. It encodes CASSQGLAKNIQYF.

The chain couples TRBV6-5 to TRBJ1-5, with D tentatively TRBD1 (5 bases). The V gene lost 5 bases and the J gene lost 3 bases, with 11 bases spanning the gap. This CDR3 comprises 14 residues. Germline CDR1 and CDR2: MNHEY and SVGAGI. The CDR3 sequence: CASSPSGYNQPQHF. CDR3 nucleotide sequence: TGTGCCAGCAGTCCGTCAGGGTACAATCAGCCCCAGCATTTT.

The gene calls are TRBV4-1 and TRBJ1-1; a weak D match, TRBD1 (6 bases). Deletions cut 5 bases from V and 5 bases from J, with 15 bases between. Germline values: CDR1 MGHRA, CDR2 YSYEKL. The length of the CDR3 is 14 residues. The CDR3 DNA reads TGCGCCAGCAGCAGAAATACAGGGCATACTGAAGCTTTCTTT. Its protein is CASSRNTGHTEAFF.

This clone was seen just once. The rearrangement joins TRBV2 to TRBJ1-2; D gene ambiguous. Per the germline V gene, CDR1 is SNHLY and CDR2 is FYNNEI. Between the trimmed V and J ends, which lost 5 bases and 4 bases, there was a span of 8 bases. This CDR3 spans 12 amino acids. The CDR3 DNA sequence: TGTGCCAGCAGTCCACAGAGCTATGGCTACACCTTC. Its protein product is CASSPQSYGYTF.

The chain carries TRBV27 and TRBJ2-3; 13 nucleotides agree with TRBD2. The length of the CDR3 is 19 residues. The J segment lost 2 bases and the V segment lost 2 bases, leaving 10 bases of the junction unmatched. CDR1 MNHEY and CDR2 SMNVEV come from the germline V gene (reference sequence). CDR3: CASSLRTSGGHHITDTQYF. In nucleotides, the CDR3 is TGTGCCAGCAGTTTAAGGACTAGCGGGGGCCACCACATCACAGATACGCAGTATTTT.

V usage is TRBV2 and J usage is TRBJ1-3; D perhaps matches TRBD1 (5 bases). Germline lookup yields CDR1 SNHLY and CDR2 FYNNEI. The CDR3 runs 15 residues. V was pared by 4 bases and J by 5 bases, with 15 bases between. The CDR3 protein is CASSVGQGRRNTIYF. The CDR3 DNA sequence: TGTGCCAGCAGTGTCGGCCAGGGCCGTAGAAACACCATATATTTT.

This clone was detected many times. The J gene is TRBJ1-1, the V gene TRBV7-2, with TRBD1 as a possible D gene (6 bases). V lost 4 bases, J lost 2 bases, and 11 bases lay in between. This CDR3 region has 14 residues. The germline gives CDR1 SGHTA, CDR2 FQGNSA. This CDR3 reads CASSSRGSNTEAFF. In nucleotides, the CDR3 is TGTGCCAGCAGCTCGAGGGGGTCCAACACTGAAGCTTTCTTT.

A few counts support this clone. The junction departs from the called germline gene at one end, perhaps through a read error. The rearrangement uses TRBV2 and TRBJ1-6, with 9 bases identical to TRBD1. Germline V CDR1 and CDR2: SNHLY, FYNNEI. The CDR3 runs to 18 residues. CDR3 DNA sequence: TGTGCCAGCAGCGAAGACAGGGGGACCTTAACCCGGAATTCACCCCTCCACTTT. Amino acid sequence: CASSEDRGTLTRNSPLHF.